One sample yielded the 21 T cell receptor beta chains listed below, sequenced in a study of cytomegalovirus exposure and HLA in healthy donors. Here immunoSEQ multiplex PCR was the method, and the copy in TCRdb shows in-frame clones only, minus some. This table has over 150,000 clones, less than 90% appearing once. Sequencing was performed on PBMCs. The receptors come from a man between 18 and 29 years old in good health and CMV-seropositive.

The chain has TRBV27 and TRBJ1-5; D remains unclear. V shed 6 bases and J shed 3 bases, with 15 bases lying between them. CDR3 size: 15 residues. CDR1 MNHEY and CDR2 SMNVEV come from the germline V gene (reference sequence). CDR3 nucleotide sequence: TGTGCCAGCAGCCCGCGGGTCGACATCAATCAGCCCCAGCATTTT. It is translated as CASSPRVDINQPQHF.

V gene TRBV7-8 combines with J gene TRBJ2-7, with 9 bases matching TRBD2. This CDR3 is built from 17 residues. J was trimmed by 0 bases and V by 3 bases; bases with no gene match: 9. Germline V CDR1 and CDR2: SGHVS, FQNEAQ. CDR3: CASSLGRLADFSYEQYF. The DNA for the CDR3 is TGTGCCAGCAGCTTGGGTAGACTAGCGGACTTCTCCTACGAGCAGTACTTC. Filled out from reference TRBV7-8 and TRBJ2-7, the complete variable domain reads GAGVSQSPRYKVAKRGQDVALRCDPISGHVSLFWYQQALGQGPEFLTYFQNEAQLDKSGLPSDRFFAERPEGSVSTLKIQRTQQEDSAVYLCASSLGRLADFSYEQYFGPGTRLTVT.

The chain carries TRBV29-1 and TRBJ1-2; 12 bases align to TRBD1. Trimming at V came to 4 bases and at J to 8 bases, leaving 11 bases not matched to a gene. In germline, CDR1 is SQVTM, CDR2 ANQGSEA. This CDR3 comprises 15 residues. The CDR3 protein is CSVVSWDRGRKGYTF. The CDR3 coding sequence is TGCAGCGTTGTTTCTTGGGACAGGGGGCGTAAGGGCTACACCTTC.

In DNA form, the CDR3 reads TGTGCCAGCAGCCCCCCGGGACTAGCTGGCAATGAGCAGTTCTTC. It encodes CASSPPGLAGNEQFF. The chain links TRBV7-9 to TRBJ2-1, with 9 bases aligning to TRBD2. The CDR3 sequence is 15 residues long. Per the germline V gene, CDR1 is SEHNR and CDR2 is FQNEAQ (reference sequence). Trimming at V came to 5 bases and at J to 6 bases, leaving 8 bases not matched to a gene.

The rearrangement links TRBV27 to TRBJ1-4; D might be TRBD1 (5 bases). V was shortened by 6 bases and J by 0 bases, with 20 bases between the two germline ends. Germline CDR1 MNHEY, CDR2 SMNVEV (reference sequence). The CDR3 contains 18 residues. The CDR3 loop is CASSYVAYRGATNEKLFF. The CDR3, as DNA: TGTGCCAGCAGCTACGTCGCCTACCGGGGGGCAACTAATGAAAAACTGTTTTTT.

The rearrangement links TRBV18 to TRBJ1-5; the D gene is possibly TRBD1 (5 bases). The CDR3 runs to 13 residues. Per the germline V gene, CDR1 is KGHSH and CDR2 is LQKENI. V lost 6 bases, J lost 3 bases, and 9 bases lay in between. The CDR3 bases are TGTGCCAGCTCCCGGGGGGACAATCAGCCCCAGCATTTT. Translated, it gives CASSRGDNQPQHF.

The V gene is TRBV7-2, the J gene TRBJ1-2; D uncertain. This CDR3 spans 16 amino acids. Between the trimmed V and J ends, which lost 3 bases and 0 bases, there was a span of 14 bases. Germline CDR1 and CDR2: SGHTA and FQGNSA. CDR3: CASSFPVARSNYGYTF. Written as DNA, the CDR3 is TGTGCCAGCAGCTTTCCCGTGGCCCGATCTAACTATGGCTACACCTTC.

This rearrangement joins TRBV19 to TRBJ1-5, with TRBD1 as a possible D gene (6 bases). The CDR3 loop spans 15 amino acids. From germline, CDR1 is LNHDA and CDR2 SQIVND (reference sequence). The germline V and J ends were trimmed by 5 bases and 10 bases, with 21 bases remaining between them. The CDR3 DNA sequence: TGTGCCAGTAGTCCCCGGGGGGGGCTAGGGTATCCCCAGCATTTT. Protein product: CASSPRGGLGYPQHF.

The chain uses TRBV6-1 and TRBJ2-3, with unresolved D. Germline CDR1 and CDR2: MNHNS and SASEGT. The CDR3 runs to 16 residues. V was pared by 4 bases and J by 1 base, with 15 bases between. The chain's CDR3 is CASSASRNSRTDTQYF. Here the CDR3 DNA reads TGTGCCAGCAGTGCCTCTCGGAACAGCCGCACAGATACGCAGTATTTT.

The chain combines TRBV5-6 with TRBJ2-7; the match to TRBD2 covers 7 bases. The CDR3 totals 19 residues. CDR1 and CDR2 (germline): SGHDT, YYEEEE. V was pared by 0 bases and J by 4 bases, with 19 bases of the junction left unmatched. In DNA, the CDR3 is TGTGCCAGCAGCTTGGAGGCGGGGGAGGGGACCGCAATCCGTTACGAGCAGTACTTC. Protein sequence: CASSLEAGEGTAIRYEQYF.

This clone was seen a few times. The chain carries TRBV14 and TRBJ1-2, with 8 bases fitting TRBD1. The V segment lost 4 bases and the J segment 5 bases; nucleotides outside the gene matches: 6. CDR1 and CDR2 (germline): SGHDN, FVKESK. The CDR3 covers 14 residues. CDR3 sequence (DNA): TGTGCCAGCAGCCGTCCGGGACAGGTTTATGGCTACACCTTC. It specifies CASSRPGQVYGYTF.

J is TRBJ1-1 and V is TRBV29-1; the match to TRBD1 covers 10 bases. V gave up 6 bases and J gave up 4 bases; unmatched junction bases: 8. CDR1 SQVTM and CDR2 ANQGSEA come from the germline V gene. This CDR3 has 14 residues. CDR3 protein: CSVSRTGGVTEAFF. The DNA of the CDR3 is TGCAGCGTGTCCCGGACAGGGGGAGTCACTGAAGCTTTCTTT.

This chain connects TRBV11-2 to TRBJ1-1; possible D gene TRBD1, 5 bases. V was trimmed by 1 base and J by 6 bases, leaving 12 bases between them. Germline-derived CDR1 and CDR2 are SGHAT and FQNNGV. This CDR3 is 14 amino acids long. The CDR3 bases are TGTGCCAGCAGCTTAGGGTGGGGCATCTCTGAAGCTTTCTTT. Protein sequence: CASSLGWGISEAFF.

The V and J genes are TRBV7-9 and TRBJ2-3; 11 positions match TRBD1. V shed 6 bases and J 3 bases; nucleotides not matched to a gene: 14. From germline, CDR1 is SEHNR and CDR2 FQNEAQ (reference sequence). The CDR3 totals 18 residues. The CDR3 DNA is TGTGCCAGCAGACCAAAGCCGGGACAGGGGGGGCCAACAGATACGCAGTATTTT. Encoded protein: CASRPKPGQGGPTDTQYF.

The chain employs TRBV4-3 and TRBJ1-1; D call uncertain. The V end was cut by 0 bases, the J end by 11 bases, with 13 bases between. Germline V CDR1 and CDR2: LGHNA, YSLEER. This CDR3 has 13 amino acids. The CDR3 spells CASSQDPRDRAFF. The DNA of the CDR3 is TGCGCCAGCAGCCAAGATCCCCGCGATCGGGCTTTCTTT.

This clone appeared a few times. The genes are TRBV2 and TRBJ1-5; D not resolved. V shed 4 bases and J shed 7 bases, with 14 bases lying between them. The CDR3 runs to 14 residues. Germline assignment: CDR1 SNHLY and CDR2 FYNNEI. The CDR3: CASSVIQLGQPQHF. The CDR3 DNA follows: TGTGCCAGCAGTGTTATCCAGCTGGGCCAGCCCCAGCATTTT.

The chain carries TRBV15 and TRBJ1-2, with D possibly being TRBD1 (5 bases). Germline V lookup: CDR1 LNHNV, CDR2 YYDKDF (reference sequence). The CDR3 has 13 residues. V lost 0 bases to trimming and J lost 8 bases, with 10 bases between them. The CDR3 is CATSRDRGRGYTF. The DNA for the CDR3 is TGTGCCACCAGCAGAGATAGGGGCCGAGGCTACACCTTC.

The gene calls are TRBV27 and TRBJ1-2; 8 nucleotides match TRBD1. This CDR3 is 18 amino acids long. The germline gives CDR1 MNHEY, CDR2 SMNVEV (reference sequence). With V trimmed by 5 bases and J by 0 bases, 14 bases remained unmatched. The CDR3 loop is CASSRTMTPGGSNYGYTF. Written as DNA, the CDR3 is TGTGCCAGCAGTCGTACCATGACGCCAGGGGGCTCTAACTATGGCTACACCTTC.

CDR3 coding DNA: TGTGCCAGCAGCTTTGGGAGCCGCTCCTCCGGAAACACCATATATTTT. This codes for CASSFGSRSSGNTIYF. The J gene is TRBJ1-3, the V gene TRBV7-9; D call uncertain. This CDR3 has 16 amino acids. Germline V lookup: CDR1 SEHNR, CDR2 FQNEAQ (reference sequence). Between the trimmed V and J ends, which lost 3 bases and 4 bases, there was a span of 16 bases. Together with reference TRBV7-9 and TRBJ1-3, the CDR3 gives the full variable domain: DTGVSQNPRHKITKRGQNVTFRCDPISEHNRLYWYRQTLGQGPEFLTYFQNEAQLEKSRLLSDRFSAERPKGSFSTLEIQRTEQGDSAMYLCASSFGSRSSGNTIYFGEGSWLTVV.

J is TRBJ2-1 and V is TRBV6-7, with D possibly being TRBD2 (6 bases). TRBV6-7 is flagged as an ORF with uncertain function. This CDR3 contains 15 residues. Trimming pared 0 bases from V and 4 bases from J, leaving 10 bases between. The CDR3 coding sequence is TGTGCCAGCAGTTACTCGGGGGGACCGTACAATGAGCAGTTCTTC. As protein: CASSYSGGPYNEQFF.

The rearrangement uses TRBV5-5 and TRBJ1-5; D remains unclear. The CDR3 runs to 13 residues. With 0 bases removed from V and 3 bases from J, the gap between germline ends came to 4 bases. Germline CDR1 reads SGHKS; CDR2 reads YYEKEE (reference sequence). The CDR3 sequence is CASSLDINQPQHF. The CDR3, as DNA: TGTGCCAGCAGCTTGGACATCAATCAGCCCCAGCATTTT.